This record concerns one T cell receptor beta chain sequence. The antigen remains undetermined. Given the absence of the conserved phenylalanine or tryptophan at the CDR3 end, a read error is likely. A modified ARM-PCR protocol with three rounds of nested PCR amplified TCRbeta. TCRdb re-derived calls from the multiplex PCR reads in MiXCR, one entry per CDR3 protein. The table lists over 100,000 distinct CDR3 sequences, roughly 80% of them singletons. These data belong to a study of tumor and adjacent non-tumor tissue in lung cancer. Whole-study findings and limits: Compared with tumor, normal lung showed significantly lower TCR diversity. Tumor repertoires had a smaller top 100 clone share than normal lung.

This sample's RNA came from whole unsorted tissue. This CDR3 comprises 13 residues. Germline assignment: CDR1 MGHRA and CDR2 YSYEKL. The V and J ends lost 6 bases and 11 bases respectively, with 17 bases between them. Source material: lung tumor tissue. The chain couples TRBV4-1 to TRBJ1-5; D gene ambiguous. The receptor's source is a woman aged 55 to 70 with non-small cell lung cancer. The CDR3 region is CASSPDPDGSQHL. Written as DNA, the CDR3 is TGCGCCAGCAGTCCGGATCCCGACGGGTCCCAGCATTTG.